The next 11 T cell receptor beta chains were all read from a single sample in a study of CD8+CD57+ T cells in acquired aplastic anemia. Genomic DNA provided the template from which TCR beta VDJ and CDR3 profiles were obtained. TCRdb recomputed calls from the reads with MiXCR, one row per CDR3 protein. The sample has over 150,000 distinct CDR3 sequences; 52% are singletons. Patients who underwent sequencing had shown CD8+CD57+ cell expansion by flow cytometry. Sequenced: sorted CD4+, CD8+, or CD8+CD57+ T cells (not recorded which) from PBMCs. The receptors here all came from a human donor with aplastic anemia.

The table lists this clonotype with many counts. The chain uses TRBV6-1 and TRBJ2-7, with 11 bases fitting TRBD2. The J segment lost 2 bases and the V segment lost 1 base, leaving 7 bases of the junction unmatched. Germline-derived CDR1 and CDR2 are MNHNS and SASEGT. The CDR3 consists of 17 residues. CDR3 DNA sequence: TGTGCCAGCAGTGAAGGACTAAGACTAGCGGGGCCCTACGAGCAGTACTTC. This codes for CASSEGLRLAGPYEQYF.

The rearrangement links TRBV10-3 to TRBJ2-3; 12 nucleotides match TRBD2. The CDR3 runs to 16 residues. V shed 2 bases and J 7 bases; nucleotides not matched to a gene: 7. CDR1 is ENHRY and CDR2 is SYGVKD in the germline V gene. CDR3 sequence (DNA): TGTGCCATCAGTGAGCGGGCTAGCGGGGGGGCTAATACGCAGTATTTT. It yields the protein CAISERASGGANTQYF.

This chain uses TRBV5-6 with TRBJ2-5; D is perhaps TRBD2 (6 bases). Germline CDR1 SGHDT, CDR2 YYEEEE. This CDR3 region has 15 residues. The V end lost 3 bases, the J end lost 5 bases, and 17 bases lay between the germline ends. The DNA of the CDR3 is TGTGCCAGCAGCTCGCCGGGACTCCAAGCGGAGACCCAGTACTTC. It translates to CASSSPGLQAETQYF.

This chain links TRBV20-1 with TRBJ2-7; 7 bases align to TRBD2. J gave up 4 bases and V 0 bases, and 9 bases lay outside the gene matches. Germline values: CDR1 DFQATT, CDR2 SNEGSKA (reference sequence). CDR3 length equals 15 residues. CDR3 coding DNA: TGCAGTGCTAGAGAGGAGAGACTAGCCGGTTACGAGCAGTACTTC. This codes for CSAREERLAGYEQYF.

This clonotype was recorded at least ten times. This chain links TRBV4-1 with TRBJ1-5; D remains ambiguous. CDR1 is MGHRA, CDR2 YSYEKL, per germline. This CDR3 contains 15 residues. V lost 0 bases, J lost 8 bases, and 14 bases lay in between. The DNA for the CDR3 is TGCGCCAGCAGCCAAGATATGTGGGGATTGGAGCCCCAGCATTTT. Translation: CASSQDMWGLEPQHF.

This chain joins TRBV10-3 and TRBJ2-1, with TRBD1 matching 9 bases. Germline V gene sequence: CDR1 ENHRY, CDR2 SYGVKD. The CDR3 extends over 16 amino acids. The V and J ends lost 4 bases and 8 bases, in that order; junction bases with no gene match: 12. CDR3 sequence reads: CAISADVRGTGYEQFF. CDR3 sequence (DNA): TGTGCCATCAGTGCCGACGTCCGGGGGACAGGGTATGAGCAGTTCTTC.

About this clonotype itself: The junction and the germline gene differ at one end; a read error may be behind it. The rearrangement joins TRBV10-3 to TRBJ2-2; 12 nucleotides align to TRBD2. The CDR3 runs to 18 residues. Per germline, CDR1 ENHRY and CDR2 SYGVKD. The CDR3 sequence: CATSDVRLAGANTGELFF. The CDR3 DNA is TGTGCCACCAGTGATGTTCGACTAGCGGGGGCGAACACCGGGGAGCTGTTTTTT.

At least ten counts were recorded for this clonotype. The V gene is TRBV7-9, the J gene TRBJ2-1; 9 bases align to TRBD2. CDR1 SEHNR and CDR2 FQNEAQ come from the germline V gene (reference sequence). This CDR3 contains 15 residues. Trimming removed 1 base from V and 6 bases from J; junction bases left unmatched: 4. In DNA form, the CDR3 reads TGTGCCAGCAGCTTAGAAGCGGGGGGCGGCAATGAGCAGTTCTTC. Amino acid sequence: CASSLEAGGGNEQFF.

The rearrangement links TRBV4-3 to TRBJ2-5; 12 bases are shared with TRBD2. With 0 bases clipped from V and 5 bases from J, the junction kept 7 bases outside the gene matches. The germline V gene has CDR1 LGHNA and CDR2 YSLEER. CDR3 length: 17 amino acids. In DNA form, the CDR3 reads TGCGCCAGCAGCCAAGATTGGCTAGCGGGGGGGCTGGAGACCCAGTACTTC. Its translation: CASSQDWLAGGLETQYF.

The chain employs TRBV11-1 and TRBJ2-7, with D possibly TRBD1 on 6 matching bases. V was cut by 6 bases and J by 2 bases, with 29 bases left in between. There are 19 residues in the CDR3. Germline V gene sequence: CDR1 SGHAT, CDR2 FQDESV (reference sequence). CDR3 region: CASSSSGALRGWVTYEQYF. CDR3 nucleotide sequence: TGTGCCAGCAGTTCTAGTGGCGCCCTCAGGGGATGGGTGACCTACGAGCAGTACTTC.

This clonotype has a handful of counts. The chain uses TRBV25-1 and TRBJ1-1; no firm D call. The CDR3 covers 14 residues. CDR1 MGHDK and CDR2 SYGVNS come from the germline V gene. With 5 bases removed from V and 0 bases from J, the gap between germline ends came to 10 bases. CDR3 sequence reads: CASSRTDMNTEAFF. CDR3 nucleotides: TGTGCCAGCAGTCGAACGGATATGAACACTGAAGCTTTCTTT.